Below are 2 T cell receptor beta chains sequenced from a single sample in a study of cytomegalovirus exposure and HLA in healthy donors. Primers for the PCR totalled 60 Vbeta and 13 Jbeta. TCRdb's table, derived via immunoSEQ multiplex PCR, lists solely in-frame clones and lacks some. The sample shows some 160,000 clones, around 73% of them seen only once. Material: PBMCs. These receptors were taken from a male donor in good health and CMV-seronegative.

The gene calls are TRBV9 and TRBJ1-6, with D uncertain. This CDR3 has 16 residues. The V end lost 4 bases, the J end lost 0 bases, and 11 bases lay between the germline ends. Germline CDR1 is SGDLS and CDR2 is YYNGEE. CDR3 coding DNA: TGTGCCAGCAGCCCCCTGGGGAGCTCCTATAATTCACCCCTCCACTTT. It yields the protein CASSPLGSSYNSPLHF.

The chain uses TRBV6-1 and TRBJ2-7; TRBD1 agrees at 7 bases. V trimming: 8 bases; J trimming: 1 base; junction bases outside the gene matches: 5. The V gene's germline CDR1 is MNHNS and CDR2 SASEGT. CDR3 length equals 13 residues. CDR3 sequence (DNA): TGTGCCAGCTCGGGACAGTCTTCCTACGAGCAGTACTTC. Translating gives CASSGQSSYEQYF.